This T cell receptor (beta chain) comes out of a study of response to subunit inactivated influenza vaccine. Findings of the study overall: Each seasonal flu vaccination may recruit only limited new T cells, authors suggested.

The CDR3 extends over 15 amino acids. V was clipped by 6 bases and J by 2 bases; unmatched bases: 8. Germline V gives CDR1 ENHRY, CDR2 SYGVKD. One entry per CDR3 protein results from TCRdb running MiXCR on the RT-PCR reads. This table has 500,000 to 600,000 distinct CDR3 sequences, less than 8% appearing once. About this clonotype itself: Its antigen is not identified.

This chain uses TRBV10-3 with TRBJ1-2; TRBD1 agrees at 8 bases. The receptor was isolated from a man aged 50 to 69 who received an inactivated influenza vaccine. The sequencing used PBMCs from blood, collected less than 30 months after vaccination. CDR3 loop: CAIRDGQGRNYGYTF. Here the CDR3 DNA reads TGTGCCATCAGGGACGGACAGGGAAGGAACTATGGCTACACCTTC.